This T cell receptor (beta chain) appears in the sequencing data of a study of OX40 agonist ivuxolimab in advanced cancers. Looking at the study overall: Those enrolled were around 87% male, with a mean age of around 57 years and ages from roughly 20 to 90. There were three patients with partial responses, one having hepatocellular carcinoma and two cutaneous melanoma. Regarding the study as a whole: Expanded peripheral T cells had an undetermined antigen specificity.

The assay was immunoSEQ multiplex PCR, and TCRdb's table has in-frame clones only and misses some. The sample gives some 53,000 clones, 94% of which show up once; approximately 12% is in the top ten. With regard to this clone: Its matching antigen is unknown.

Germline V CDR1 and CDR2: LNHDA, SQIVND (reference sequence). CDR3 length: 15 amino acids. V gave up 5 bases and J gave up 2 bases; unmatched junction bases: 6. The TCR sequence derives from an adult with an advanced solid tumor such as melanoma, head and neck, liver or kidney cancer. This specimen consisted of CD4+ or CD8+ T cells sorted from blood, obtained in a trial of the OX40 agonist ivuxolimab. J is TRBJ2-7 and V is TRBV19; 10 bases fit TRBD1. The CDR3 reads CASSVGTGVPYEQYF. In DNA form, the CDR3 reads TGTGCCAGTAGTGTGGGGACAGGGGTCCCCTACGAGCAGTACTTC.